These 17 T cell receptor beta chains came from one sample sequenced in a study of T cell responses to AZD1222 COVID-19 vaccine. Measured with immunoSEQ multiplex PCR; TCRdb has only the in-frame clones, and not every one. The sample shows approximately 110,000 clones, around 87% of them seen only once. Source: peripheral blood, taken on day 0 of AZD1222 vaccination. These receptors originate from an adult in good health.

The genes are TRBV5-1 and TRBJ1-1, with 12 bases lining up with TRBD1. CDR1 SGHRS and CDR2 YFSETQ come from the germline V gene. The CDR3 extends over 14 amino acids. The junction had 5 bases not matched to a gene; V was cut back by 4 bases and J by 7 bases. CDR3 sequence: CASSGTGGLDEAFF. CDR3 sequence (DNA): TGCGCCAGCAGCGGGACAGGGGGCCTTGATGAAGCTTTCTTT.

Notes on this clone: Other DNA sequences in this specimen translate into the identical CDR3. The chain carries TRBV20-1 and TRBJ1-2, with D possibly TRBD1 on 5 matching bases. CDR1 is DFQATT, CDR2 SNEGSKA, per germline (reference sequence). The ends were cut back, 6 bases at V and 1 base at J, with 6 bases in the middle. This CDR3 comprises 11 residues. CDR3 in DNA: TGCAGTGCGGGGGGTAACTATGGCTACACCTTC. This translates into CSAGGNYGYTF.

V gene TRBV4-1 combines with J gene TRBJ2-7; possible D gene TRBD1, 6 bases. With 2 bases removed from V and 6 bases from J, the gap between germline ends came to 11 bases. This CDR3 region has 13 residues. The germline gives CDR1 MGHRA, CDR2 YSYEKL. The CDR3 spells CASSQTDSLEQYF. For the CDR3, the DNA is TGCGCCAGCAGCCAAACGGACAGCCTCGAGCAGTACTTC.

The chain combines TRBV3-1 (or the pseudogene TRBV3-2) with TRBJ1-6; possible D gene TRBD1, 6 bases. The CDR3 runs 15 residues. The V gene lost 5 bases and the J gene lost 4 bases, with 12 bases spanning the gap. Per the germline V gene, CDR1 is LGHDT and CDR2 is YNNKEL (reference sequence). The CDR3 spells CASSYGQPYNSPLHF. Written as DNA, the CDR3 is TGTGCCAGCAGCTACGGACAGCCTTATAATTCACCCCTCCACTTT.

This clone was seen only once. The CDR3 loop reads CASSVRGVMNTEAFF. CDR3 nucleotide sequence: TGTGCCAGCAGTGTACGTGGGGTTATGAACACTGAAGCTTTCTTT. The V gene is TRBV2, the J gene TRBJ1-1; D gene ambiguous. Germline CDR1 SNHLY, CDR2 FYNNEI. The CDR3 is 15 residues long. V was clipped by 4 bases and J by 0 bases, with 12 bases between them.

This CDR3 reads CASSFGRNTEAFF. In DNA form, the CDR3 reads TGTGCCAGCAGCTTCGGGCGGAACACTGAAGCTTTCTTT. This rearrangement joins TRBV7-8 to TRBJ1-1, with D uncertain. This CDR3 has 13 residues. The V end lost 3 bases, the J end lost 1 base, and 6 bases lay between the germline ends. Germline V gene sequence: CDR1 SGHVS, CDR2 FQNEAQ. The full variable domain, rest sourced from reference TRBV7-8 and TRBJ1-1, is GAGVSQSPRYKVAKRGQDVALRCDPISGHVSLFWYQQALGQGPEFLTYFQNEAQLDKSGLPSDRFFAERPEGSVSTLKIQRTQQEDSAVYLCASSFGRNTEAFFGQGTRLTVV.

The CDR3 DNA follows: TGTGCCAGCAGTTTATTAGGGGGTACCAATCAGCCCCAGCATTTT. It encodes CASSLLGGTNQPQHF. The J gene is TRBJ1-5, the V gene TRBV27; a possible D gene is TRBD1 (6 bases). Germline lookup yields CDR1 MNHEY and CDR2 SMNVEV (reference sequence). CDR3 size: 15 residues. V lost 1 base and J 3 bases, leaving 10 bases between the germline ends.

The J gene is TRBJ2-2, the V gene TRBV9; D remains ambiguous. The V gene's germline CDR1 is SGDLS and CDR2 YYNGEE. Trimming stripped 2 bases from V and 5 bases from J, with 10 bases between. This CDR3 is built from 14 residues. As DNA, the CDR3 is TGTGCCAGCAGCGTCATCCCGGAGACCGGGGAGCTGTTTTTT. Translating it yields CASSVIPETGELFF.

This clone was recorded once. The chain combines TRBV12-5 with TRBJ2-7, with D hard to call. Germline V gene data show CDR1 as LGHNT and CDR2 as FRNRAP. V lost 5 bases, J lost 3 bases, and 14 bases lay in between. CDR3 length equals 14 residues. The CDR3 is CASGPRGLGYEQYF. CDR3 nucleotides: TGTGCTAGTGGTCCGCGAGGTTTGGGCTACGAGCAGTACTTC.

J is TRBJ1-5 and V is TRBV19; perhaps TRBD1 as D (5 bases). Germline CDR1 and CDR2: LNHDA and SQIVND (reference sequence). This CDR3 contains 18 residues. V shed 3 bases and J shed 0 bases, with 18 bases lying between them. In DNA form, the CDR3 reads TGTGCCAGTAGTATCAAGGTTAGAGACAGCCATAGCAATCAGCCCCAGCATTTT. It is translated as CASSIKVRDSHSNQPQHF.

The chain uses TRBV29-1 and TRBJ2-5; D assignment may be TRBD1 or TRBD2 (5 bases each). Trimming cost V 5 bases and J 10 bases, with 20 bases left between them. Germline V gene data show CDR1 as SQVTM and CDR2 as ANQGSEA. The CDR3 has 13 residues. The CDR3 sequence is CSVPGIRAWDQYF. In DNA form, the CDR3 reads TGCAGCGTTCCCGGGATCAGGGCTTGGGACCAGTACTTC.

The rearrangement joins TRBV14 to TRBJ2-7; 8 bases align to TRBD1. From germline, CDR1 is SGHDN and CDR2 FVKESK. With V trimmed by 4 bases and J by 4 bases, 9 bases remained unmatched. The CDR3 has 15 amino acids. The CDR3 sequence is CASSPTGAPFYEQYF. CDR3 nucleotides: TGTGCCAGCAGCCCGACAGGGGCACCGTTTTACGAGCAGTACTTC.

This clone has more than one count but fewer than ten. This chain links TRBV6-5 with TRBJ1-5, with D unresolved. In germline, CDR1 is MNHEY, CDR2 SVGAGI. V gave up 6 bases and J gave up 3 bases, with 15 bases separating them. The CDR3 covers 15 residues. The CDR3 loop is CASRGEAGINQPQHF. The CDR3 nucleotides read TGTGCCAGCAGGGGTGAGGCTGGGATCAATCAGCCCCAGCATTTT.

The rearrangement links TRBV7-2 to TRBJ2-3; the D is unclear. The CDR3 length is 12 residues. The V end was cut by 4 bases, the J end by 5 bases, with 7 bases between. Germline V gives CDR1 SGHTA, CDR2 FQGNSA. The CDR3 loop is CASSSYRDTQYF. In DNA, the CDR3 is TGTGCCAGCAGCTCTTACCGAGATACGCAGTATTTT.

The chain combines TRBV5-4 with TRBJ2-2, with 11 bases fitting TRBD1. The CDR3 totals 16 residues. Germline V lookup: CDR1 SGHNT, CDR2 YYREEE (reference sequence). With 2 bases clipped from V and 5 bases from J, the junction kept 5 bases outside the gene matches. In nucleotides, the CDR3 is TGTGCCAGCAGCTTTGGCGGGACAGGGGGTACCGGGGAGCTGTTTTTT. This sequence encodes CASSFGGTGGTGELFF.

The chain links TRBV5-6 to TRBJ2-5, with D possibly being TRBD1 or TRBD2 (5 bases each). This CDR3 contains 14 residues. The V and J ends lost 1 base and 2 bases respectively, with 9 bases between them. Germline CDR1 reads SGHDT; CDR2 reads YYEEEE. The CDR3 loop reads CASSLLGEQETQYF. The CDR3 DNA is TGTGCCAGCAGCTTGTTGGGGGAGCAAGAGACCCAGTACTTC.

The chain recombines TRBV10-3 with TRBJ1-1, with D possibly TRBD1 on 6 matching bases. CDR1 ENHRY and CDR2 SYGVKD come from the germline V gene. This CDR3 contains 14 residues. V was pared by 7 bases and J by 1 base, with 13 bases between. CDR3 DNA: TGTGCCATCAAATTGGGGGGGGCGAACACTGAAGCTTTCTTT. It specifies CAIKLGGANTEAFF.